This T cell receptor beta chain came from a study of blood T cell repertoires in COVID-19. TCRdb keeps only in-frame clones here, not all; method: immunoSEQ multiplex PCR. Of 300,000 to 400,000 clones listed, 80% to 90% were seen once; the top ten hold roughly 4.2%. This clone was observed a single time. This CDR3 has 15 residues. The germline gives CDR1 KGHSH, CDR2 LQKENI. V shed 3 bases, J shed 7 bases, and the junction held 8 bases outside the gene matches. Input material: PBMCs or T cells enriched from blood (not recorded which). The sequence was collected from a woman aged 40 to 50 with acute COVID-19. The gene calls are TRBV18 and TRBJ2-2; TRBD2 aligns across 7 bases. This chain's CDR3 is CASSPPGLQVGELFF. The CDR3, as DNA: TGTGCCAGCTCACCTCCGGGACTACAGGTCGGGGAGCTGTTTTTT.